Listed below are T cell receptor beta chains from one sample, sequenced in a study of identical twins. One entry per CDR3 protein, called by TCRdb with MiXCR from the 5' RACE reads. This table has 420,000 or so distinct CDR3 sequences, roughly 20% appearing once. The sequencing sample was made of naive T cells sorted from blood. These receptors all stem from a man in his fifties in good health. CDR3s include the opening cysteine and the closing phenylalanine or tryptophan. D genes are given only for firm matches. Expanded clones get a size class; other rows say once, few or many, or leave the size out.

v_gene,j_gene,abundance,d_gene,CDR3nt,CDR3aa
TRBV20-1,TRBJ1-5,few,.,TGCAGTGCCTATTTACATTCCCGTGGCAATCAGCCCCAGCATTTT,CSAYLHSRGNQPQHF
TRBV25-1,TRBJ2-5,few,.,TGTGCCAGCAGTGAAGGGAAGACCCAGTACTTC,CASSEGKTQYF
TRBV10-3,TRBJ2-2,many,TRBD2,TGTGCCACAAAGCGGGAGACCGGGGAGCTGTTTTTT,CATKRETGELFF
TRBV6-5,TRBJ2-1,many,.,TGTGCCAGCAGTTACTCTTGGGGGAATGAGCAGTTCTTC,CASSYSWGNEQFF
TRBV15,TRBJ1-2,few,.,TGTGCCACCAGCAGGTCCTTGGGCTCCGACTATGGCTACACCTTC,CATSRSLGSDYGYTF
TRBV20-1,TRBJ2-2,few,TRBD2,TGCAGTGCTAGACAAGCGGGGGTGAACACCGGGGAGCTGTTTTTT,CSARQAGVNTGELFF
TRBV28,TRBJ1-5,many,TRBD1,TGTGCCAGCAGAACGGACAGGGTGGTTCAGCCCCAGCATTTT,CASRTDRVVQPQHF
TRBV5-1,TRBJ2-3,many,.,TGCGCCAGCAGCTCTGCGACTATTCCAGGGGCTGGAGATACGCAGTATTTT,CASSSATIPGAGDTQYF
TRBV4-2,TRBJ2-7,.,TRBD1,TGTGCCAGCAGCCAAGAGGGGACAGGCCACTACGAGCAGTACTTC,CASSQEGTGHYEQYF
TRBV7-9,TRBJ2-7,many,.,TGTGCCAGCAGCTTAGAGTCTTGGCAAGGCTCCCACTACGAGCAGTACTTC,CASSLESWQGSHYEQYF
TRBV4-3,TRBJ2-5,.,.,TGCGCCAGCAGCCGAAGGGCGGGTAGGGGGGAGACCCAGTACTTC,CASSRRAGRGETQYF
TRBV5-1,TRBJ2-5,.,.,TGCGCCAGCAGCCTGAACGGGATTCAAGAGACCCAGTACTTC,CASSLNGIQETQYF
TRBV6-1,TRBJ1-1,few,.,TGTGCCAGCAGACCCCGACAAGAGGGGACTGAAGCTTTCTTT,CASRPRQEGTEAFF
TRBV19,TRBJ2-3,.,.,TGTGCCAGTAGTATGTTTCCAGATGGAGATACGCAGTATTTT,CASSMFPDGDTQYF
TRBV15,TRBJ1-1,.,.,TGTGCCACCAGCAGAGATAGCCGGAACACTGAAGCTTTCTTT,CATSRDSRNTEAFF
TRBV12-3/TRBV12-4,TRBJ2-2,few,.,TGTGCCAGCAGTTTAGACAGGGTCAAGACCGGGGAGCTGTTTTTT,CASSLDRVKTGELFF
TRBV20-1,TRBJ2-1,few,.,TGCAGTGCTAGTACGCAGAGGACAGTTTACAATGAGCAGTTCTTC,CSASTQRTVYNEQFF
TRBV6-2/TRBV6-3,TRBJ2-3,many,TRBD1,TGTGCCAGCAGTCACGTAGGGGGCGATGCAGATACGCAGTATTTT,CASSHVGGDADTQYF
TRBV5-1,TRBJ2-7,.,TRBD2,TGCGCCAGCAGCTTTAAGCAGAGCGGGAGGGCCGGGTACGAGCAGTACTTC,CASSFKQSGRAGYEQYF
TRBV29-1,TRBJ1-1,few,.,TGCAGCGTTTGTCTCGTGGCAGGGACTGAAGCTTTCTTT,CSVCLVAGTEAFF
TRBV7-2,TRBJ2-2,few,.,TGTGCCAGCACCCTGGACAGAAACACCGGGGAGCTGTTTTTT,CASTLDRNTGELFF
TRBV29-1,TRBJ2-3,.,.,TGCAGCGTAGAATTGAGCACAGATACGCAGTATTTT,CSVELSTDTQYF
TRBV2,TRBJ1-1,.,.,TGTGCCAGCAGTGAAGGCAGGGTTAAGACTGAAGCTTTCTTT,CASSEGRVKTEAFF
TRBV7-2,TRBJ2-7,many,.,TGTGCCAGCAGCTCTTCGACATGGAGGGGCTACGAGCAGTACTTC,CASSSSTWRGYEQYF
TRBV7-2,TRBJ2-3,few,.,TGTGCCAGCAGCCAAAGGGCAGATACGCAGTATTTT,CASSQRADTQYF
TRBV12-3/TRBV12-4,TRBJ2-7,.,TRBD1,TGTGCCAGCAGTCGGGACAGGAACTCCTACGAGCAGTACTTC,CASSRDRNSYEQYF
TRBV7-9,TRBJ2-7,.,TRBD2,TGTGCCAGCAGCCAGGCTGGCGGGAGGGCCTTAAACGAGCAGTACTTC,CASSQAGGRALNEQYF
TRBV7-2,TRBJ2-5,.,.,TGTGCCAGCAGCTACGTTCCCAGGGAGACCCAGTACTTC,CASSYVPRETQYF
TRBV6-1,TRBJ2-1,few,.,TGTGCCAGCAGTGGTTATAGGAATGAGCAGTTCTTC,CASSGYRNEQFF
TRBV12-3/TRBV12-4,TRBJ2-7,.,.,TGTGCCAGCAGGGGTTCGGGTTTGGACGAGCAGTACTTC,CASRGSGLDEQYF
TRBV3-1,TRBJ1-1,.,.,TGTGCCAGCAGCCAAGGACCTGGGGGAAGGACTGAAGCTTTCTTT,CASSQGPGGRTEAFF
TRBV29-1,TRBJ2-3,many,TRBD2,TGCAGCGTCCCTGGGACTAGCGGGTACACAGATACGCAGTATTTT,CSVPGTSGYTDTQYF
TRBV20-1,TRBJ2-5,many,TRBD1,TGCAGTGCACCGAGGGACAGCTATTACCAAGAGACCCAGTACTTC,CSAPRDSYYQETQYF
TRBV4-2,TRBJ2-5,few,TRBD2,TGTGCCAGCAGCAACCGACTAGCGGGAGAGACCCAGTACTTC,CASSNRLAGETQYF
TRBV6-5,TRBJ2-1,few,.,TGTGCCAGCAGTTACTCGAATGCCCACAATGAGCAGTTCTTC,CASSYSNAHNEQFF
TRBV5-4,TRBJ2-2,.,.,TGTGCCAGCACTCAAACCCAGGCCGGGGAGCTGTTTTTT,CASTQTQAGELFF
TRBV20-1,TRBJ2-6,many,.,TGCAGTGCTAGAGGTGGACAAGGGGCCAACGTCCTGACTTTC,CSARGGQGANVLTF
TRBV19,TRBJ1-1,few,.,TGTGCCAGTAGCCCATACGGGGTGCCAGCTTTCTTT,CASSPYGVPAFF
TRBV4-3,TRBJ2-7,few,TRBD2,TGCGCCAGCAGCCAAGATCTTAGCGGGGGGTACGAGCAGTACTTC,CASSQDLSGGYEQYF
TRBV5-1,TRBJ2-1,.,.,TGCGCCAGCAGCATTGGCGGGCGCGGGGACTACAATGAGCAGTTCTTC,CASSIGGRGDYNEQFF
TRBV6-1,TRBJ1-1,few,TRBD1,TGTGCCAGCAGAACCGGGACAGGGGGATACACTGAAGCTTTCTTT,CASRTGTGGYTEAFF
TRBV10-3,TRBJ1-6,.,.,TGTGCCATCAGTTATGGGAGTGCCTATAATTCACCCCTCCACTTT,CAISYGSAYNSPLHF
TRBV19,TRBJ1-5,once,.,TGTGCCAGTAGTACGACAGCAGATCAGCCCCAGCATTTT,CASSTTADQPQHF
TRBV27,TRBJ2-1,many,TRBD1,TGTGCCAGCAGTTTAGGACAGGCCTACAATGAGCAGTTCTTC,CASSLGQAYNEQFF
TRBV5-1,TRBJ1-6,few,.,TGCGCCAGCAGCTTGGAGTGGGGTTTTTCCTCACCCCTCCACTTT,CASSLEWGFSSPLHF
TRBV28,TRBJ2-3,few,.,TGTGCCAGCAGACTAGGGGGGCGCACAGATACGCAGTATTTT,CASRLGGRTDTQYF
TRBV5-1,TRBJ2-5,.,TRBD1,TGCGCCAGCAGCGGGGACAGGGGCGAGACCCAGTACTTC,CASSGDRGETQYF
TRBV6-5,TRBJ1-2,.,.,TGTGCCAGCAGTTACACGGGGCCCTATGGCTACACCTTC,CASSYTGPYGYTF